The sequence of this T cell receptor beta chain was determined in a study of T cells after yellow fever vaccination. Regarding the study as a whole: Any FACS-sorted repertoire could hold abundant clonotypes that contaminate it from the bulk population.

Remarks on this clonotype: The antigen is not known.

Template switching by 5'RACE produced TCR cDNA, adding a universal primer site and UMIs. TCRdb reanalysed the 5' RACE reads using MiXCR and keeps one entry per CDR3 protein. The sample holds 300,000 to 400,000 distinct CDR3 sequences; approximately 8% are singletons and the top ten take about 16%. Sample: PBMCs, taken about 49 days after the first yellow fever vaccination. The receptor was isolated from a man younger than 30 who received the YFV17D yellow fever vaccine.

The CDR3 coding sequence is TGCGCCAGCAGTTCACGAGCAGACCGGGAGCTGTTTTTT. Translated, it gives CASSSRADRELFF. The chain carries TRBV5-1 and TRBJ2-2; D gene unclear. This CDR3 is built from 13 residues. Trimming shortened V by 5 bases and J by 9 bases, and 14 bases separated the two germline ends. Per the germline V gene, CDR1 is SGHRS and CDR2 is YFSETQ.